A selection of T cell receptor beta chains follows, all from one sample in a study of Tregs in tolerant kidney transplant recipients. The table came from immunoSEQ multiplex PCR; TCRdb's copy has only in-frame clones and leaves some out. The sample holds over 50,000 clones, roughly 85% seen once. The sample consisted of Tregs from blood, taken before the transplant. These receptors all come from a human donor who received a combined kidney and bone marrow transplant. The CDR3 runs from the conserved cysteine through the conserved F or W. The order of the fields is CDR3 length, J gene, D gene, V gene, clone size, CDR3 DNA, CDR3 protein. D genes are given only for firm matches. The size field is filled for only some rows; it gives once, few, many or a size class.

CDR3 length: 17; J gene: TRBJ2-1; D gene: TRBD2; V gene: TRBV28; clone size: .; CDR3 DNA: TGTGCCAGCAGTTTAGTGTCTCGGCTAGCGGGTTACAATGAGCAGTTCTTC; CDR3 protein: CASSLVSRLAGYNEQFF
CDR3 length: 11; J gene: TRBJ2-7; D gene: .; V gene: TRBV30; clone size: .; CDR3 DNA: TGTGCCTGGAGTGGATCCTACGAGCAGTACTTC; CDR3 protein: CAWSGSYEQYF
CDR3 length: 13; J gene: TRBJ1-6; D gene: .; V gene: TRBV5-1; clone size: .; CDR3 DNA: TGCGCCAGCAGCTTGATCAATAATTCACCCCTCCACTTT; CDR3 protein: CASSLINNSPLHF
CDR3 length: 11; J gene: TRBJ1-1; D gene: .; V gene: TRBV20-1; clone size: .; CDR3 DNA: TGCAGTGCTAGGATGGGCACTGAAGCTTTCTTT; CDR3 protein: CSARMGTEAFF
CDR3 length: 14; J gene: TRBJ1-1; D gene: TRBD1; V gene: TRBV27; clone size: .; CDR3 DNA: TGTGCCAGCAGACGACAGGGGGGGAACACTGAAGCTTTCTTT; CDR3 protein: CASRRQGGNTEAFF
CDR3 length: 13; J gene: TRBJ1-3; D gene: .; V gene: TRBV10-2; clone size: once; CDR3 DNA: TGCGCCATCCGAGAGGTCTCTGGAAACACCATATATTTT; CDR3 protein: CAIREVSGNTIYF
CDR3 length: 17; J gene: TRBJ2-3; D gene: .; V gene: TRBV9; clone size: .; CDR3 DNA: TGTGCCAGCAGCCCTTCGGTCGGGATTGGAGGCACAGATACGCAGTATTTT; CDR3 protein: CASSPSVGIGGTDTQYF
CDR3 length: 13; J gene: TRBJ1-1; D gene: .; V gene: TRBV10-3; clone size: .; CDR3 DNA: TGTGCCATCCGGACAGATATGAACACTGAAGCTTTCTTT; CDR3 protein: CAIRTDMNTEAFF
CDR3 length: 15; J gene: TRBJ2-7; D gene: .; V gene: TRBV4-1; clone size: large; CDR3 DNA: TGCGCCAGCAGCCAAGCCCCGGGGTCGGGGTACGAGCAGTACTTC; CDR3 protein: CASSQAPGSGYEQYF
CDR3 length: 13; J gene: TRBJ1-1; D gene: .; V gene: TRBV2; clone size: .; CDR3 DNA: TGTGCCAGCACCTACGAGGGGTACACTGAAGCTTTCTTT; CDR3 protein: CASTYEGYTEAFF
CDR3 length: 17; J gene: TRBJ2-7; D gene: TRBD2; V gene: TRBV5-4; clone size: .; CDR3 DNA: TGTGCCAGCAGCTCCATTCCCTCTAGCGGGGGGGCCTACGAGCAGTACTTC; CDR3 protein: CASSSIPSSGGAYEQYF
CDR3 length: 15; J gene: TRBJ1-4; D gene: .; V gene: TRBV28; clone size: .; CDR3 DNA: TGTGCCAGCAGCCTCCTTTCCGGGTCCGGTGAAAAACTGTTTTTT; CDR3 protein: CASSLLSGSGEKLFF
CDR3 length: 15; J gene: TRBJ1-2; D gene: TRBD1; V gene: TRBV18; clone size: .; CDR3 DNA: TGTGCCAGCTCACCTCCGGGACAGGGATGGGATGGCTACACCTTC; CDR3 protein: CASSPPGQGWDGYTF
CDR3 length: 14; J gene: TRBJ1-4; D gene: .; V gene: TRBV29-1; clone size: .; CDR3 DNA: TGCAGCGTCGCGTTCGAAGCAACTAATGAAAAACTGTTTTTT; CDR3 protein: CSVAFEATNEKLFF
CDR3 length: 14; J gene: TRBJ2-2; D gene: .; V gene: TRBV4-1; clone size: .; CDR3 DNA: TGCGCCAGCAGCCATATCGGACGCACCGGGGAGCTGTTTTTT; CDR3 protein: CASSHIGRTGELFF
CDR3 length: 19; J gene: TRBJ2-3; D gene: TRBD2; V gene: TRBV7-2; clone size: .; CDR3 DNA: TGTGCCAGCCAACCGAAAGCGGGGGGGATTCGATCTAGCACAGATACGCAGTATTTT; CDR3 protein: CASQPKAGGIRSSTDTQYF
CDR3 length: 12; J gene: TRBJ2-3; D gene: .; V gene: TRBV18; clone size: .; CDR3 DNA: TGTGCCAGCTCCCCTATCACAGATACGCAGTATTTT; CDR3 protein: CASSPITDTQYF
CDR3 length: 17; J gene: TRBJ2-1; D gene: TRBD2; V gene: TRBV4-1; clone size: .; CDR3 DNA: TGCGCCAGCAGCCAAAGGGTACTAGCGACAAACAACAATGAGCAGTTCTTC; CDR3 protein: CASSQRVLATNNNEQFF
CDR3 length: 15; J gene: TRBJ1-5; D gene: TRBD1; V gene: TRBV28; clone size: .; CDR3 DNA: TGTGCCAGCAGGGCCTTGACAGGGCGCGGTGGGCCCCAGCATTTT; CDR3 protein: CASRALTGRGGPQHF
CDR3 length: 15; J gene: TRBJ2-1; D gene: .; V gene: TRBV5-1; clone size: .; CDR3 DNA: TGCGCCAGCACTCCTTGGGGGACACTTGACAATGAGCAGTTCTTC; CDR3 protein: CASTPWGTLDNEQFF
CDR3 length: 15; J gene: TRBJ2-7; D gene: TRBD1; V gene: TRBV5-1; clone size: .; CDR3 DNA: TGCGCCAGCAGCTTGGTCGGAGGACAGGTCTACGAGCAGTACTTC; CDR3 protein: CASSLVGGQVYEQYF
CDR3 length: 15; J gene: TRBJ2-5; D gene: .; V gene: TRBV10-3; clone size: .; CDR3 DNA: TGTGCCATCAGTGACTTGGCGAGCACTGGGGAGACCCAGTACTTC; CDR3 protein: CAISDLASTGETQYF
CDR3 length: 13; J gene: TRBJ1-5; D gene: .; V gene: TRBV6-5; clone size: .; CDR3 DNA: TGTGCCAGCAGTTACTATAGCAATCAGCCCCAGCATTTT; CDR3 protein: CASSYYSNQPQHF
CDR3 length: 13; J gene: TRBJ2-5; D gene: TRBD2; V gene: TRBV29-1; clone size: .; CDR3 DNA: TGCAGCGTTGTGCGTACCGGGGGGGAGACCCAGTACTTC; CDR3 protein: CSVVRTGGETQYF
CDR3 length: 15; J gene: TRBJ2-1; D gene: TRBD1; V gene: TRBV7-2; clone size: once; CDR3 DNA: TGTGCCAGCAGCCTGCGGGACAGGGTGGGCAATGAGCAGTTCTTC; CDR3 protein: CASSLRDRVGNEQFF
CDR3 length: 17; J gene: TRBJ2-2; D gene: TRBD2; V gene: TRBV4-3; clone size: .; CDR3 DNA: TGCGCCAGCAGCCAGGTAGCGGGAGGCGCGAACACCGGGGAGCTGTTTTTT; CDR3 protein: CASSQVAGGANTGELFF
CDR3 length: 16; J gene: TRBJ1-2; D gene: .; V gene: TRBV6-1; clone size: .; CDR3 DNA: TGTGCCAGCAGTGGCGACAGGCCCCAAAGGAACTATGGCTACACCTTC; CDR3 protein: CASSGDRPQRNYGYTF
CDR3 length: 15; J gene: TRBJ1-4; D gene: .; V gene: TRBV15; clone size: .; CDR3 DNA: TGTGCCACCAGAGCCGGAAGGGTTATCGCTGAAAAACTGTTTTTT; CDR3 protein: CATRAGRVIAEKLFF
CDR3 length: 13; J gene: TRBJ1-2; D gene: .; V gene: TRBV5-5; clone size: once; CDR3 DNA: TGTGCCAGCAGCTTGGACCCGGTTGGTGGCTACACCTTC; CDR3 protein: CASSLDPVGGYTF
CDR3 length: 13; J gene: TRBJ2-7; D gene: .; V gene: TRBV7-8; clone size: .; CDR3 DNA: TGTGCCAGCACGAACCCCCATCAGAACGAGCAGTACTTC; CDR3 protein: CASTNPHQNEQYF
CDR3 length: 13; J gene: TRBJ1-6; D gene: TRBD1; V gene: TRBV5-1; clone size: .; CDR3 DNA: TGCGCCAGCAGGGGACAGCCCTATTCGCCCCTCCACTTT; CDR3 protein: CASRGQPYSPLHF
CDR3 length: 17; J gene: TRBJ2-6; D gene: .; V gene: TRBV9; clone size: .; CDR3 DNA: TGTGCCAGCAGCGTAGGGGCGCGGACTACCGGGGCCAACGTCCTGACTTTC; CDR3 protein: CASSVGARTTGANVLTF
CDR3 length: 18; J gene: TRBJ2-2; D gene: TRBD2; V gene: TRBV7-9; clone size: few; CDR3 DNA: TGTGCCAGCAGCTTAGCCTCCGGGACTAGCGGCCACACCGGGGAGCTGTTTTTT; CDR3 protein: CASSLASGTSGHTGELFF
CDR3 length: 13; J gene: TRBJ1-5; D gene: TRBD1; V gene: TRBV29-1; clone size: .; CDR3 DNA: TGCAGCGCTGGACAGGGTTGGGGGCAGCCCCAGCATTTT; CDR3 protein: CSAGQGWGQPQHF
CDR3 length: 17; J gene: TRBJ1-2; D gene: .; V gene: TRBV19; clone size: .; CDR3 DNA: TGTGCCAGTAGTGCCATAGGGGCAAATCGAAAGACCTATGGCTACACCTTC; CDR3 protein: CASSAIGANRKTYGYTF
CDR3 length: 16; J gene: TRBJ1-2; D gene: TRBD1; V gene: TRBV11-2; clone size: medium-sized; CDR3 DNA: TGTGCCAGCAGCTTAGATCCTCTGACAGGGAACTATGGCTACACCTTC; CDR3 protein: CASSLDPLTGNYGYTF
CDR3 length: 14; J gene: TRBJ1-2; D gene: TRBD1; V gene: TRBV7-2; clone size: .; CDR3 DNA: TGTGCCAGCAGCCGAGGGGGCAACAACTATGGCTACACCTTC; CDR3 protein: CASSRGGNNYGYTF
CDR3 length: 14; J gene: TRBJ1-5; D gene: .; V gene: TRBV28; clone size: .; CDR3 DNA: TGTGCCAGCAGCCCCCCAGCCGTGGTGGGGCCCCAGCATTTT; CDR3 protein: CASSPPAVVGPQHF
CDR3 length: 14; J gene: TRBJ2-5; D gene: .; V gene: TRBV27; clone size: .; CDR3 DNA: TGTGCCAGCAGTGTAAGGCAGGGTCGGGAGACCCAGTACTTC; CDR3 protein: CASSVRQGRETQYF
CDR3 length: 13; J gene: TRBJ2-7; D gene: TRBD2; V gene: TRBV11-2; clone size: .; CDR3 DNA: TGTGCCAGCAGCCGCAGCGGGAGCAACGAGCAGTACTTC; CDR3 protein: CASSRSGSNEQYF
CDR3 length: 13; J gene: TRBJ1-2; D gene: TRBD1; V gene: TRBV29-1; clone size: once; CDR3 DNA: TGCAGCGTTGAACGACAGGGGGCGCGTGGCTACACCTTC; CDR3 protein: CSVERQGARGYTF
CDR3 length: 18; J gene: TRBJ2-1; D gene: TRBD2; V gene: TRBV5-5; clone size: .; CDR3 DNA: TGTGCCAGCAGCTTGTCCGGACTAGCGGGCCGAGCCTACAATGAGCAGTTCTTC; CDR3 protein: CASSLSGLAGRAYNEQFF
CDR3 length: 13; J gene: TRBJ1-3; D gene: .; V gene: TRBV18; clone size: .; CDR3 DNA: TGTGCCAGCTCACCACCAGGGGGTAACACCATATATTTT; CDR3 protein: CASSPPGGNTIYF
CDR3 length: 13; J gene: TRBJ1-3; D gene: .; V gene: TRBV7-9; clone size: .; CDR3 DNA: TGTGCCAGCAGCTTAGCTGCGGGAAACACCATATATTTT; CDR3 protein: CASSLAAGNTIYF
CDR3 length: 13; J gene: TRBJ2-1; D gene: .; V gene: TRBV6-5; clone size: .; CDR3 DNA: TGTGCCAGCAGTTACTTCACCTCCAATGAGCAGTTCTTC; CDR3 protein: CASSYFTSNEQFF
CDR3 length: 13; J gene: TRBJ2-1; D gene: .; V gene: TRBV7-9; clone size: .; CDR3 DNA: TGTGCCAGCAGCTTAGCCAGGGACGATGAGCAGTTCTTC; CDR3 protein: CASSLARDDEQFF